This TCR beta chain came from a study of T cell responses to AZD1222 COVID-19 vaccine. Study-wide findings and caveats: It should be noted that donors were predominantly white British and more often female, and clonal diversity was possibly underestimated. Repertoires were sampled only after the peak T cell response.

Worth noting for this clone: What it recognizes is unknown.

Assay used: immunoSEQ multiplex PCR; TCRdb lists only in-frame clones, some missing. Of more than 120,000 clones in the sample, just over 90% were seen once. The CDR3 totals 13 residues. CDR1 SGDLS and CDR2 YYNGEE come from the germline V gene. V was clipped by 1 base and J by 4 bases, with 7 bases between them. The sample was peripheral blood, taken on day 0 of AZD1222 vaccination. The clonotype was recovered from an adult in good health. The chain uses TRBV9 and TRBJ2-3; D may correspond to TRBD1 or TRBD2 (5 bases each). The CDR3 sequence is CASSVQGADTQYF. CDR3 sequence (DNA): TGTGCCAGCAGCGTACAGGGAGCAGATACGCAGTATTTT.